These T cell receptor beta chains were read from a single sample in a study of blood T cells in healthy people across ages. TCRdb re-called the 5' RACE reads with MiXCR, one entry per CDR3 protein. There are fewer than 2,000,000 distinct CDR3 sequences in the sample; about 39% occur only once, and under 25% lies in the top ten. Input material: blood. All receptors derive from a human donor in good health. CDR3s include the opening cysteine and the closing phenylalanine or tryptophan. A D gene is named only where the DNA matches it firmly. Some rows have no size entry. The others give once, few or many, or a class for an expanded clone.

j_call | v_call | clone_size | d_call | cdr3_nt | cdr3_aa
TRBJ2-1 | TRBV7-2 | - | - | TGTGCCAGCAGCTTAGACCACGGGTCCTACAATGAGCAGTTCTTC | CASSLDHGSYNEQFF
TRBJ1-5 | TRBV16 | - | TRBD1 | TGTGCCAGCAGTTCCCGGGACAGTCGAAATCAGCCCCAGCATTTT | CASSSRDSRNQPQHF
TRBJ1-1 | TRBV7-2 | few | TRBD1 | TGTGCCAGCAGCTGGAACAGGGGAGGGACTGAAGCTTTCTTT | CASSWNRGGTEAFF
TRBJ2-1 | TRBV9 | few | - | TGTGCCAGCAGCGTCGCAGGGGATCACTACAATGAGCAGTTCTTC | CASSVAGDHYNEQFF
TRBJ2-1 | TRBV7-9 | few | - | TGTGCCAGCAGCTTAGGCGAGGGGGTTTACAATGAGCAGTTCTTC | CASSLGEGVYNEQFF
TRBJ2-7 | TRBV28 | - | - | TGTGCCAGCAGCTCCGGGACGGACATCTACGAGCAGTACTTC | CASSSGTDIYEQYF
TRBJ1-3 | TRBV20-1 | - | - | TGCAGTGCTAGTAAGAGCTTCTCTGGAAACACCATATATTTT | CSASKSFSGNTIYF
TRBJ2-5 | TRBV29-1 | - | - | TGCAGCGTTAGGAGAAATGGAGAGACCCAGTACTTC | CSVRRNGETQYF
TRBJ1-2 | TRBV7-3 | few | - | TGTGCCAGCCATCGTAAGACTAACTATGGCTACACCTTC | CASHRKTNYGYTF
TRBJ1-2 | TRBV7-9 | few | - | TGTGCCAGCAGCCCCCGGGCCTCCCATGGCTACACCTTC | CASSPRASHGYTF
TRBJ2-1 | TRBV20-1 | - | - | TGCAGTGCTAGAGGTCTCCATAGCGGAGTAACCTACAATGAGCAGTTCTTC | CSARGLHSGVTYNEQFF
TRBJ1-4 | TRBV4-1 | - | - | TGCGCCAGCAGCCAAGAGGCAGCCGATAATGAAAAACTGTTTTTT | CASSQEAADNEKLFF
TRBJ2-1 | TRBV29-1 | - | - | TGCAGCGTTGATTTTTCGGGGGAAACGATTGAGCAGTTCTTC | CSVDFSGETIEQFF
TRBJ2-3 | TRBV6-5 | - | - | TGTGCCAGCACCCGAACCCTCACAGATACGCAGGATTTT | CASTRTLTDTQDF
TRBJ1-5 | TRBV7-2 | - | - | TGTGCCAGCAGCTTAGATTGGGGGTTCGCTCAGCCCCAGCATTTT | CASSLDWGFAQPQHF
TRBJ2-2 | TRBV5-4 | - | TRBD1 | TGTGCCAGCAGCGCGGGTGGACAGGATAACACCGGGGAGCTGTTTTTT | CASSAGGQDNTGELFF
TRBJ1-2 | TRBV6-5 | - | - | TGTGCCAGCAGTTTTGGGGGGACCGCTAACTATGGCTACACCTTC | CASSFGGTANYGYTF
TRBJ1-5 | TRBV6-2/TRBV6-3 | - | TRBD1 | TGTGCCAGCAGTTCCAGACAGGGGGCTTATCAGCCCCAGCATTTT | CASSSRQGAYQPQHF
TRBJ2-1 | TRBV14 | - | - | TGTGCCAGCAGCCAAGATCTGGGGAGCTCCTACAATGAGCAGTTCTTC | CASSQDLGSSYNEQFF
TRBJ1-5 | TRBV7-2 | many | TRBD1 | TGTGCCAGCAGCACCCGACAGGGCCAACCCCAGCATTTT | CASSTRQGQPQHF
TRBJ2-4 | TRBV7-9 | few | TRBD1 | TGTGCCAGCAGCTCCAGGGGGGCCAAAAACATTCAGTACTTC | CASSSRGAKNIQYF
TRBJ1-1 | TRBV7-3 | few | - | TGTGCCAGCAGCTTAGCTAGCCAGAACACTGAAGCTTTCTTT | CASSLASQNTEAFF
TRBJ2-1 | TRBV12-3/TRBV12-4 | - | - | TGTGCCAGCAGTTTGGTCTCCCCGGGAGATGAGCAGGTCTTC | CASSLVSPGDEQVF
TRBJ2-3 | TRBV7-2 | few | - | TGTGCCAGCAGCCCCCAGATGTCAGATACGCAGTATTTT | CASSPQMSDTQYF
TRBJ2-5 | TRBV27 | - | - | TGTGCCAGCAGTTTATCGGAACGGGCTGAGCAGTACTTC | CASSLSERAEQYF
TRBJ2-4 | TRBV10-2 | few | TRBD2 | TGCGCCAGCAGTGTGCTTAGCGGGGGGGCTGGTAAGAACATTCAGTACTTC | CASSVLSGGAGKNIQYF
TRBJ2-7 | TRBV3-1 | - | - | TGTGCCAGCAGCCAATCCGTAGGGACCTACGAGCAGTACTTC | CASSQSVGTYEQYF